This T cell receptor (beta chain) was obtained from a study of blood T cell repertoires in COVID-19. Germline assignment: CDR1 SGHNT and CDR2 YYREEE (reference sequence). The CDR3 spans 14 residues. The V gene end was trimmed by 4 bases and the J gene end by 3 bases; junction bases not matched to a gene: 5. Assay used: immunoSEQ multiplex PCR; TCRdb lists only in-frame clones, some missing. The data hold 120,000 to 150,000 clones, with 80% to 85% observed a single time. The sequenced sample consisted of PBMCs or T cells enriched from blood (not recorded which). The sequence came from a man aged 35 to 55 with acute COVID-19. The V call is TRBV5-4, the J call TRBJ2-3, with TRBD2 matching 7 bases. CDR3 sequence reads: CASSGISGTDTQYF. The CDR3 DNA follows: TGTGCCAGCAGCGGGATTAGCGGGACAGATACGCAGTATTTT.